Here is one TCR beta chain with its context. Its cognate antigen is unknown. This sample stems from a study of T cell responses to AZD1222 COVID-19 vaccine. Study outcomes and limitations: No day 14 peak samples; only post-peak repertoires were characterized. Among AZD1222 vaccinees, only six or seven were seropositive at baseline. Per reports, nearly half of all spike-specific TCRs target regions that are unmutated in variants.

V shed 2 bases, J shed 11 bases, and the junction held 7 bases outside the gene matches. Germline-derived CDR1 and CDR2 are MDHEN and SYDVKM. This CDR3 comprises 13 residues. Clones were read by immunoSEQ multiplex PCR, and TCRdb kept only the in-frame ones, dropping some. Of almost 65,000 clones listed, roughly 84% are singletons. The starting material was peripheral blood, obtained on day 0 of AZD1222 vaccination. This chain links TRBV28 with TRBJ2-5, with 8 bases lining up with TRBD1. The TCR sequence derives from an adult in good health. The CDR3 region has the DNA TGTGCCAGCAGTTTAACCATGACAGGGGAACAGTACTTC. Its translation is CASSLTMTGEQYF.